Included here is one TCR beta chain sequence, with context. This specimen comes from a study of blood T cell repertoires in COVID-19. Study background: Whether acute or convalescent, the COVID-19 samples came from the United States, Italy and Spain. Sources were T cells, B-cell-depleted T cells, or PBMCs; the material itself was cDNA or gDNA.

As handled by the study authors: Reference gene primers were amplified, and this amplification served to estimate nucleated cell counts. Sequenced by immunoSEQ multiplex PCR; TCRdb stores in-frame clones only, minus some. V, J and clone size are taken as reported in that table, and D and trimming were inferred from the DNA itself. The top ten clones hold 0.8% to 0.9% of a sample with over 100,000 clones, roughly 84% of them seen once. Looked up from germline, CDR1 is MNHNS and CDR2 is SASEGT. CDR3 length: 15 residues. The V segment lost 2 bases and the J segment 5 bases; nucleotides outside the gene matches: 5.

The sequenced sample consisted of peripheral blood. The rearrangement links TRBV6-1 to TRBJ2-2; 7 bases align to TRBD1. The origin of this receptor is a woman in her seventies with acute or convalescent COVID-19. The CDR3 nucleotides are TGTGCCAGCAGTGAAATGGACAGGATGACCGGGGAGCTGTTTTTT. Amino acids: CASSEMDRMTGELFF.